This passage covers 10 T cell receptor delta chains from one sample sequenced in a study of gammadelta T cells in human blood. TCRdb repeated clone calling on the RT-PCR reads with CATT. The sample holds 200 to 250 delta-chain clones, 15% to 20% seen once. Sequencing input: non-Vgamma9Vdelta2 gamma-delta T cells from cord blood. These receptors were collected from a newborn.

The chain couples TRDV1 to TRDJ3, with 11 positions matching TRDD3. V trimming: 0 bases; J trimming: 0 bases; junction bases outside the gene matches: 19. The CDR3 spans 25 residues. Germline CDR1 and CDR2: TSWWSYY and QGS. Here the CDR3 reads CALGELKLLPTDWGISSWDTRQMFF. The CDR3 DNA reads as TGTGCTCTTGGGGAACTGAAACTCCTTCCTACTGACTGGGGGATAAGCTCCTGGGACACCCGACAGATGTTTTTC.

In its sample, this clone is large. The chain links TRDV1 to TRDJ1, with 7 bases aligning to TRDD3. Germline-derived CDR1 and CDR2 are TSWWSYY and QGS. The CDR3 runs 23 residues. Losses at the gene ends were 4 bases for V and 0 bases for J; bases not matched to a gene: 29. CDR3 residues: CALGGPTRASQVGIGQYTDKLIF. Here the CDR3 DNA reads TGTGCTCTTGGGGGCCCCACCAGGGCTTCGCAGGTGGGGATAGGACAGTACACCGATAAACTCATCTTT.

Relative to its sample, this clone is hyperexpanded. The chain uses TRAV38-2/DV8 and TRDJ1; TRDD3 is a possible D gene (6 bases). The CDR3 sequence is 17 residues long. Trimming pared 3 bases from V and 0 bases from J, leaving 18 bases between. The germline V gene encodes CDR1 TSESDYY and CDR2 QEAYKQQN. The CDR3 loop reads CAYRTGWGRAYTDKLIF. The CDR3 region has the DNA TGTGCTTATAGGACCGGTTGGGGGCGGGCGTACACCGATAAACTCATCTTT.

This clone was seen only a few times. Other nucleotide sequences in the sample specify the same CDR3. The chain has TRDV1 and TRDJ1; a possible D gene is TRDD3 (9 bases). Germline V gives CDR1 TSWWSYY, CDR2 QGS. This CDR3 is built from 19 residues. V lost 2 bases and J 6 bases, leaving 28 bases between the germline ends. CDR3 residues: CALGERGLPKWGIRNKLIF. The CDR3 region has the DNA TGTGCTCTTGGGGAAAGAGGCCTTCCTAAGTGGGGGATAAGGAATAAACTCATCTTT.

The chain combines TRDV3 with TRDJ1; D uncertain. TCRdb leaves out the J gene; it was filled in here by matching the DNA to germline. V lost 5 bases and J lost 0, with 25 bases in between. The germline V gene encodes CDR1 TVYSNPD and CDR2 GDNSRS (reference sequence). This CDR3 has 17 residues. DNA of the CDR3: TGTGCCGCCTCCCCGGTCCTCCACTCCTCCCACACCGATAAACTCATCTTT. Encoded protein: CAASPVLHSSHTDKLIF.

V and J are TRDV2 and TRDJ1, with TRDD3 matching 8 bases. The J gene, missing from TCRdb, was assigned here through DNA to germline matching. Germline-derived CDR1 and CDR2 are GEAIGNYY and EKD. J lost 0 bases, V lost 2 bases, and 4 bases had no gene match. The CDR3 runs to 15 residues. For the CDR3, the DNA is TGTGCCTGTGACATACTGGGGGTTCACACCGATAAACTCATCTTT. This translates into CACDILGVHTDKLIF.

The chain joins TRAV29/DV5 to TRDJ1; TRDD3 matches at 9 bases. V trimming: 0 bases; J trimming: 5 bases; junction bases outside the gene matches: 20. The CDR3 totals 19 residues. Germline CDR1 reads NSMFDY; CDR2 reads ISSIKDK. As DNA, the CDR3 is TGTGCAGCAAGCGCGGGATACCTACAAGGGGGATACAAGGTTGATAAACTCATCTTT. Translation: CAASAGYLQGGYKVDKLIF.

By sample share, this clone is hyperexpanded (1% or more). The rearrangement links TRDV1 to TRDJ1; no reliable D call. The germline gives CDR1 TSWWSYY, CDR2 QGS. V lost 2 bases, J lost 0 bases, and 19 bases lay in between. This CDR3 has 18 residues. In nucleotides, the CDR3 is TGTGCTCTTGGGGAAAGAGGTAGAGACCCAGCGTACACCGATAAACTCATCTTT. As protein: CALGERGRDPAYTDKLIF.

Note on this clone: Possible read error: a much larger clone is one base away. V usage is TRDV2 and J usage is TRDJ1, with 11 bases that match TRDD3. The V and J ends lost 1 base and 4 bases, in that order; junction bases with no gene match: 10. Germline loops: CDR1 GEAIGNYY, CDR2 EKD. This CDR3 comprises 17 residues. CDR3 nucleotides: TGTGCCTGTGACACGGGGCTGGGGGATACAGGGAACGATAAACTCATCTTT. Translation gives CACDTGLGDTGNDKLIF.

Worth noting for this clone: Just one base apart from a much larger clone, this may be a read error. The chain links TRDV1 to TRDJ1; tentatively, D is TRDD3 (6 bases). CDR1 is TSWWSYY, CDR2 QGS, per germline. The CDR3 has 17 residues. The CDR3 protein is CALQGGTEGLYTDKIIF. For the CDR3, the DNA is TGTGCTCTTCAAGGGGGGACCGAGGGCCTGTACACCGATAAAATCATCTTT.